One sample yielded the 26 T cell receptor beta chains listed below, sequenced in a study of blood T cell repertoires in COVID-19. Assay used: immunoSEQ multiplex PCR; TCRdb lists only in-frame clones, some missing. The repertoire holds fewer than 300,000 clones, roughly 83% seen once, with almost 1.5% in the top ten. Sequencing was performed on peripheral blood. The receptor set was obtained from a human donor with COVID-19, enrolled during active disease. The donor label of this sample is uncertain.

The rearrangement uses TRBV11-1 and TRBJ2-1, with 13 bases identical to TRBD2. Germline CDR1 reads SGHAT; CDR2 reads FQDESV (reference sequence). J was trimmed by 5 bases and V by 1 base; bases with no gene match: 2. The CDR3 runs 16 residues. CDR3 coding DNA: TGTGCCAGCAGCTTAGAGGGACTAGCGGGGAACAATGAGCAGTTCTTC. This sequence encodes CASSLEGLAGNNEQFF.

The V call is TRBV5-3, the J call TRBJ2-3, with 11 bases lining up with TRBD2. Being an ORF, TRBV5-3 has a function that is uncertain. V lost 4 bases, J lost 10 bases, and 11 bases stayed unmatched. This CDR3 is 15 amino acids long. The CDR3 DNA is TGTGCCAGAAGCGTAGCCGGGACTAGCGGAGAAGCGCAGTATTTT. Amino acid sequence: CARSVAGTSGEAQYF.

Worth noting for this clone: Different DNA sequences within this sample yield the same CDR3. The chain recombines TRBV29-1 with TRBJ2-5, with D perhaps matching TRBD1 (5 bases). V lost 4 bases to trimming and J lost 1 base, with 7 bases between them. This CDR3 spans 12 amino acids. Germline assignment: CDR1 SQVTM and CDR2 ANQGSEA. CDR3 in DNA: TGCAGCGTTGGGGGCGGCCAAGAGACCCAGTACTTC. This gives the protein CSVGGGQETQYF.

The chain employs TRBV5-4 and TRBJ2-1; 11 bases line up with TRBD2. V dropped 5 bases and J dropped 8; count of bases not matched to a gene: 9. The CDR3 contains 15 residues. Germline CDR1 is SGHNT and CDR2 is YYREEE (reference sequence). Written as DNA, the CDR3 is TGTGCCAGCAGTCAGAATAGCGGGAGGGCGGATGAGCAGTTCTTC. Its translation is CASSQNSGRADEQFF.

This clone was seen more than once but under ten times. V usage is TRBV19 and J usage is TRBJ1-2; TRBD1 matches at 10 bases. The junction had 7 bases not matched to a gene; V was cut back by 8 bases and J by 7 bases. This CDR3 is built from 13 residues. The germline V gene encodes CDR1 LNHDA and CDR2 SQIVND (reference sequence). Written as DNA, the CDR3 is TGTGCCAGTTTGGACAGGGGGTCTCGTGGCTACACCTTC. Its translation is CASLDRGSRGYTF.

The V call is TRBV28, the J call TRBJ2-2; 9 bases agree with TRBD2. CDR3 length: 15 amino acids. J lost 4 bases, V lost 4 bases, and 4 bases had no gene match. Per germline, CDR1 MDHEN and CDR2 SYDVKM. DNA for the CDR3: TGTGCCAGCAGTTCCCTAGCGGGACCCACCGGGGAGCTGTTTTTT. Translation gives CASSSLAGPTGELFF. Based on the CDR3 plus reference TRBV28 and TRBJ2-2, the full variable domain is DVKVTQSSRYLVKRTGEKVFLECVQDMDHENMFWYRQDPGLGLRLIYFSYDVKMKEKGDIPEGYSVSREKKERFSLILESASTNQTSMYLCASSSLAGPTGELFFGEGSRLTVL.

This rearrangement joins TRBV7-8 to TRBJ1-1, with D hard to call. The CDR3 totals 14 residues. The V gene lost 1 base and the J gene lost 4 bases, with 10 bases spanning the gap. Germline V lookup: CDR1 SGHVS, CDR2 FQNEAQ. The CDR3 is CASSLGSGSTEAFF. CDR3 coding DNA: TGTGCCAGCAGCTTAGGAAGTGGGAGCACTGAAGCTTTCTTT. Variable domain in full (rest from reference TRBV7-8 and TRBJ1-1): GAGVSQSPRYKVAKRGQDVALRCDPISGHVSLFWYQQALGQGPEFLTYFQNEAQLDKSGLPSDRFFAERPEGSVSTLKIQRTQQEDSAVYLCASSLGSGSTEAFFGQGTRLTVV.

CDR3 residues: CASSLKLQPGTDTQYF. The CDR3, as DNA: TGTGCCAGCAGCTTAAAATTACAGCCCGGCACAGATACGCAGTATTTT. J is TRBJ2-3 and V is TRBV11-3; D remains unclear. CDR3 length equals 16 residues. CDR1 and CDR2 (germline): SGHNT, YENEEA. Trimming pared 2 bases from V and 1 base from J, leaving 13 bases between.

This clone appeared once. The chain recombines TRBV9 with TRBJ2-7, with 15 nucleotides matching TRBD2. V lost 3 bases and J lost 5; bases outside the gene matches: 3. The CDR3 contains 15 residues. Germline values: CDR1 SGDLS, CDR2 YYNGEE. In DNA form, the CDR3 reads TGTGCCAGCAGCGGGGGACTAGCGGGAGGTAACGAGCAGTACTTC. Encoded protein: CASSGGLAGGNEQYF. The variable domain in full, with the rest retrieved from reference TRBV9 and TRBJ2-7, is DSGVTQTPKHLITATGQRVTLRCSPRSGDLSVYWYQQSLDQGLQFLIQYYNGEERAKGNILERFSAQQFPDLHSELNLSSLELGDSALYFCASSGGLAGGNEQYFGPGTRLTVT.

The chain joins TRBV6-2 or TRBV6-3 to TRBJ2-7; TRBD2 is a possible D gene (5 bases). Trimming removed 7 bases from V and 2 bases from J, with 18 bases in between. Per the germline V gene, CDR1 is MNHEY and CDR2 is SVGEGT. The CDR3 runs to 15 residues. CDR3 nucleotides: TGTGCCAGCACCCCACTGGGCCGACTAACCTACGAGCAGTACTTC. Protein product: CASTPLGRLTYEQYF.

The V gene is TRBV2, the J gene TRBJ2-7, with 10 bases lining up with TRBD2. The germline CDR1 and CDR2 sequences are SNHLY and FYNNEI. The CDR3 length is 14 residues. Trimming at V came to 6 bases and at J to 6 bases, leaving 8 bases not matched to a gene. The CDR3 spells CASSPGLAHVEQYF. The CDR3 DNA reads TGTGCCAGCAGCCCGGGACTAGCGCATGTCGAGCAGTACTTC.

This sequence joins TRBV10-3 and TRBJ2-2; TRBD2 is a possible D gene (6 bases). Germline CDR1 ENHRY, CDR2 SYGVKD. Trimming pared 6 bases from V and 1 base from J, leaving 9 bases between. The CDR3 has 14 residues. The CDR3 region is CAIRSEGNTGELFF. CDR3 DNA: TGTGCCATCAGGTCGGAGGGGAACACCGGGGAGCTGTTTTTT.

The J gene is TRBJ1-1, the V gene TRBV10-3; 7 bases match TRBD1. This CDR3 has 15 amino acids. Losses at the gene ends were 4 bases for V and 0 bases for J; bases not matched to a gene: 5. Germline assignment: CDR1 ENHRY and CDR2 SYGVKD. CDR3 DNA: TGTGCCATCAGTGCCCGAACAGGGGTGAACACTGAAGCTTTCTTT. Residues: CAISARTGVNTEAFF.

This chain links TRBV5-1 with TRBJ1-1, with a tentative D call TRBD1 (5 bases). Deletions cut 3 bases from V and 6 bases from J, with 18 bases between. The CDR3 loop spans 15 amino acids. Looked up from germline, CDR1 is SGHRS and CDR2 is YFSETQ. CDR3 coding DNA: TGCGCCAGCAGCTCCCGGAACAGTCGGGGGGCTGAAGCTTTCTTT. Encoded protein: CASSSRNSRGAEAFF.

CDR3 in amino acids: CASSLKSGGYEQYF. The CDR3 DNA follows: TGTGCCAGCAGTTTAAAAAGCGGGGGCTACGAGCAGTACTTC. The rearrangement uses TRBV6-5 and TRBJ2-7, with TRBD2 matching over 8 bases. V was pared by 4 bases and J by 3 bases, with 5 bases of the junction left unmatched. Germline lookup yields CDR1 MNHEY and CDR2 SVGAGI. CDR3 length: 14 amino acids.

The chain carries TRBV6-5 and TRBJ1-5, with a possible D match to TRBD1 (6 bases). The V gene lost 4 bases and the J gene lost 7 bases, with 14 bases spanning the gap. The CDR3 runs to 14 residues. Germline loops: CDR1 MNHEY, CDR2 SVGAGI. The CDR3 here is CASSLDNREQPQHF. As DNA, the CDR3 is TGTGCCAGCAGTTTGGATAACAGGGAGCAGCCCCAGCATTTT.

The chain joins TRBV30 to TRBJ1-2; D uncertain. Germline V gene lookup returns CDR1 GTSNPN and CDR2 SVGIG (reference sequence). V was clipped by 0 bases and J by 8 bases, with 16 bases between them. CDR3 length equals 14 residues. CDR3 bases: TGTGCCTGGAGTGTACTAGTAGGGCCCAGCGGCTACACCTTC. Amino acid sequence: CAWSVLVGPSGYTF.

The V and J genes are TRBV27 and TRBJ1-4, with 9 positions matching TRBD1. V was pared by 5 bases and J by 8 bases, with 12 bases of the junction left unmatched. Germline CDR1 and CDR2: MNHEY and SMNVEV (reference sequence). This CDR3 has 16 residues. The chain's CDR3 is CASSGSQGAFGEKLFF. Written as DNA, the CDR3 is TGTGCCAGCAGTGGATCACAGGGGGCGTTCGGGGAAAAACTGTTTTTT.

CDR3 coding DNA: TGTGCCAGCCGGGATTTTTACAATGAGCAGTTCTTC. This codes for CASRDFYNEQFF. The rearrangement links TRBV12-3 or TRBV12-4 to TRBJ2-1; tentative D call: TRBD2 (5 bases). V dropped 8 bases and J dropped 4 bases, with 9 bases sitting between them. This CDR3 contains 12 residues.

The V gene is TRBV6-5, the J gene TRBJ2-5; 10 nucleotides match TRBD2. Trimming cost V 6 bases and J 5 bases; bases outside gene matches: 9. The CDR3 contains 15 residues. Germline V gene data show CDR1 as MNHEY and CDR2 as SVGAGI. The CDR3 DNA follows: TGTGCCAGCAGACCTCTAGCGGGGGTGGGGGAGACCCAGTACTTC. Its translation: CASRPLAGVGETQYF.

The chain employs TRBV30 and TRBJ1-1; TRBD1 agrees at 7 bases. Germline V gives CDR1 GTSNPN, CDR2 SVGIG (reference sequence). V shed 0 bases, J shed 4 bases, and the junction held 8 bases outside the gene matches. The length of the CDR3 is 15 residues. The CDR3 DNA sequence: TGTGCCTGGAGTGTCGGCGACAGGGCGGGCACTGAAGCTTTCTTT. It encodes CAWSVGDRAGTEAFF. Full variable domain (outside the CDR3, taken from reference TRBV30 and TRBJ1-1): SQTIHQWPATLVQPVGSPLSLECTVEGTSNPNLYWYRQAAGRGLQLLFYSVGIGQISSEVPQNLSASRPQDRQFILSSKKLLLSDSGFYLCAWSVGDRAGTEAFFGQGTRLTVV.

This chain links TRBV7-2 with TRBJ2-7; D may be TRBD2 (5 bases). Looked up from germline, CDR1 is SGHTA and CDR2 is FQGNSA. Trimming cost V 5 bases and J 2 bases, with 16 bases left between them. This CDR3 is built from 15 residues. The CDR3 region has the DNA TGTGCCAGCAGCGCGGGCATGCTCGAGACCTACGAGCAGTACTTC. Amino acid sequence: CASSAGMLETYEQYF.

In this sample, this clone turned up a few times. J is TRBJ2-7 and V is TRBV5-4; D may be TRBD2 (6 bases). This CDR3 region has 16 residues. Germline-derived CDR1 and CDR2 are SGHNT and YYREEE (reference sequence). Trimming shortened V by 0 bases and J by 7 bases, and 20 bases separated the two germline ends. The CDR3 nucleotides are TGTGCCAGCAGCTTGGGGCAGGGAGGACCCCTGCGGGAGCAGTACTTC. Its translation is CASSLGQGGPLREQYF.

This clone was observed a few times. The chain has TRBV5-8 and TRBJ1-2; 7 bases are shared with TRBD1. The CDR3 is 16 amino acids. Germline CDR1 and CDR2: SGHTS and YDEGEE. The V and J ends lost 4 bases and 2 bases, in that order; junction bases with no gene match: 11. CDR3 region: CASSPTAGRGNYGYTF. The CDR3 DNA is TGTGCCAGCAGCCCAACCGCGGGCAGGGGGAACTATGGCTACACCTTC.

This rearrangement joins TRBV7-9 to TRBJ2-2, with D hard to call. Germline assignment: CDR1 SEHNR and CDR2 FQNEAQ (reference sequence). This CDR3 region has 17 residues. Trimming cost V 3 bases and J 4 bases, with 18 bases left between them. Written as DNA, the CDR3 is TGTGCCAGCAGCTTCACCCCACTGGTACAGATCACCGGGGAGCTGTTTTTT. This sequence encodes CASSFTPLVQITGELFF.

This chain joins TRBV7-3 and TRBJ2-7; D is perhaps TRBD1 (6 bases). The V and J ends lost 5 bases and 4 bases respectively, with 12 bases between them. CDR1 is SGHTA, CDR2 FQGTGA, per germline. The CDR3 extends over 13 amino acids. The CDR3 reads CASSPHRDYEQYF. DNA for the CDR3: TGTGCCAGCAGCCCTCACAGGGATTACGAGCAGTACTTC.